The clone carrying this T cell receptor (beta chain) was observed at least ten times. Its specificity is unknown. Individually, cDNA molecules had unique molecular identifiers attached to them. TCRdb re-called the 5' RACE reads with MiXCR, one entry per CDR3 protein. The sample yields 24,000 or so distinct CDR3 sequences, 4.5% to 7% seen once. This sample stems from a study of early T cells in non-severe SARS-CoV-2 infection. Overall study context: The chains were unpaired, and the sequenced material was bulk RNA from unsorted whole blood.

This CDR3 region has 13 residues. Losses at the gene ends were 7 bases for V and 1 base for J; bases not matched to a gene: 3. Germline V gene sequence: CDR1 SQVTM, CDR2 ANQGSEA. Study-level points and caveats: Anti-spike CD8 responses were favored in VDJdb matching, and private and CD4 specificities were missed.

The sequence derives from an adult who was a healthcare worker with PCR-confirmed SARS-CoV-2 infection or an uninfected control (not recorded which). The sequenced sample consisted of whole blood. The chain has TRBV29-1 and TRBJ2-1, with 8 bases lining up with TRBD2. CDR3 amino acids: CSAERGSYNEQFF. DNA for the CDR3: TGCAGCGCTGAGCGGGGGTCCTACAATGAGCAGTTCTTC.